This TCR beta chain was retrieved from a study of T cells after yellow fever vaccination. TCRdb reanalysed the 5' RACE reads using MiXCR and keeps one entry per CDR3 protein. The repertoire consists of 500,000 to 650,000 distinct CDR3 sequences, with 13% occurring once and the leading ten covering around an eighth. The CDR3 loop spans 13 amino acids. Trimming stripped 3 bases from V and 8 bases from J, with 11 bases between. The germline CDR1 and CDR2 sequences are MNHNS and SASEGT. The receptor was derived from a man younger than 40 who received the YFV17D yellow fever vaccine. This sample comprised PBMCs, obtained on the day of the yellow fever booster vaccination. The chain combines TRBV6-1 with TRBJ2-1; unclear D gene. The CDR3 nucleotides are TGTGCCAGCAGTGATAGGGTATCATATGAGCAGTTCTTC. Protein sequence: CASSDRVSYEQFF.